The present entry profiles one T cell receptor (beta chain) with its context. In the source study's methods: Using reference gene primer amplification, nucleated cell counts were estimated. The data were produced by immunoSEQ multiplex PCR, yet TCRdb's version contains in-frame clones alone and is incomplete. The V and J calls and the clone size are those of that table, but D and trimming were determined from the DNA. This sample has 200,000 to 250,000 clones, with approximately 80% found just once. CDR1 is MNHEY, CDR2 SVGEGT, per germline. The V and J ends lost 4 bases and 6 bases, in that order; junction bases with no gene match: 4. The CDR3 runs to 14 residues. The sample originates from a study of blood T cell repertoires in COVID-19. The overall study: The analysed material was cDNA or gDNA that came from T cells, B-cell-depleted T cells, or PBMCs.

This sequence was found in a woman in her 50s with acute or convalescent COVID-19. The chain joins TRBV6-2 or TRBV6-3 to TRBJ2-1, with 9 bases aligning to TRBD2. Sequenced material: peripheral blood. The chain's CDR3 is CASSSRGGANEQFF. CDR3 nucleotides: TGTGCCAGCAGTTCTCGCGGGGGGGCCAATGAGCAGTTCTTC.